This is a list of T cell receptor beta chains from one sample in a study of human T cells and chemical hapten exposure. TCRdb analysed the RACE reads with MiXCR anew, one entry per CDR3 protein. The sample contains about 84,000 distinct CDR3 sequences, approximately 11% of which appear only once. The material was whole blood, obtained in connection with sensitization to the hapten diphenylcyclopropenone (DPC). These receptors all come from a woman in her forties or fifties with alopecia areata. Some clones in this sample may be carry-over from other donors' samples. The CDR3 runs from the conserved cysteine through the conserved F or W. Each record gives: CDR3 length, V gene, D gene, clone size, J gene, CDR3 DNA, CDR3 protein. A D gene is named only where the DNA matches it firmly. The size entry is marked missing in some rows and otherwise reads once, few, many or a size class.

>15|TRBV28|.|few|TRBJ2-6
TGTGCCAGCAGTTCCCGGGGCGCGGGGGCCAACGTCCTGACTTTC
CASSSRGAGANVLTF
>13|TRBV9|.|.|TRBJ2-3
TGTGCCAGCAGCGTAGGGCCGGGAGATACGCAGTATTTT
CASSVGPGDTQYF
>14|TRBV7-8|.|.|TRBJ1-5
TGTGCCAGCAGCCCATTAGACAGCAATCGCCCTTGGCATTTT
CASSPLDSNRPWHF
>15|TRBV4-1|TRBD2|few|TRBJ2-7
TGCGCCAGCAGCCAAGAACTAGCGGTCTCCTACGAGCAGTACTTC
CASSQELAVSYEQYF
>14|TRBV7-3|TRBD1|few|TRBJ2-5
TGTGCCAGCAGCTCGACAGGGCACCAAGAGACCCAGTACTTC
CASSSTGHQETQYF
>13|TRBV7-2|TRBD1|few|TRBJ1-1
TGTGCCAGCAGCTTACGACAGGGGACTGAAGCTTTCTTT
CASSLRQGTEAFF
>14|TRBV29-1|TRBD1|.|TRBJ2-7
TGCAGCGTGCAGGGGGCAGGGCCCTCCTACGAGCAGTACTTC
CSVQGAGPSYEQYF
>11|TRBV9|.|.|TRBJ2-5
TGTGCCAGCTCTATTGGGGAGACCCAGTACTTC
CASSIGETQYF
>15|TRBV28|.|.|TRBJ2-2
TGTGCCAGCAGTCCCCCGCTGCACAACACCGGGGAGCTGTTTTTT
CASSPPLHNTGELFF
>17|TRBV6-5|TRBD1|few|TRBJ2-7
TGTGCCAGCAGTTACCAAAGGGGACAGGTTTCCGGCTACGAGCAGTACTTC
CASSYQRGQVSGYEQYF
>17|TRBV6-2/TRBV6-3|.|few|TRBJ1-5
TGTGCCAGCAGTTACTCGGGGGGCAGGGTTGGCAATCAGCCCCAGCATTTT
CASSYSGGRVGNQPQHF
>12|TRBV5-1|.|many|TRBJ2-7
TGCGCCAGCAGCTCGACAGTTCGCGAGCAGTACTTC
CASSSTVREQYF
>16|TRBV18|TRBD2|.|TRBJ2-1
TGTGCCAGCTCACCTGCCCGGGGGGGTTCCTACAATGAGCAGTTCTTC
CASSPARGGSYNEQFF
>13|TRBV7-3|.|many|TRBJ2-1
TGTGCCAGCAGCTTAGGGACAAACAATGAGCAGTTCTTC
CASSLGTNNEQFF
>13|TRBV2|.|many|TRBJ1-2
TGTGCCAGCAGCCCGGTGGTGTTGGATGGCTACACCTTC
CASSPVVLDGYTF
>16|TRBV11-2|.|.|TRBJ2-7
TGTGCCAGCAGCTTAGATTATCCCCTAATTCCCGGCGAGCAGTACTTC
CASSLDYPLIPGEQYF
>16|TRBV7-3|TRBD2|few|TRBJ2-7
TGTGCCAGCAGCCCACAGGGGACTAGCAGTGCCTACGAGCAGTACTTC
CASSPQGTSSAYEQYF
>16|TRBV7-9|.|.|TRBJ2-5
TGTGCCAGCAGCTTAGCGCTGAAGGGTGCGAAAGAGACCCAGTACTTC
CASSLALKGAKETQYF
>16|TRBV7-6|.|many|TRBJ2-2
TGTGCCAGCAGCTCGGCTAGCGCGACGAACACCGGGGAGCTGTTTTTT
CASSSASATNTGELFF
>16|TRBV3-1|.|many|TRBJ1-3
TGTGCCAGCAGCCAAGATAGCAACAGGGCAGGAAACACCATATATTTT
CASSQDSNRAGNTIYF
>13|TRBV13|.|many|TRBJ2-7
TGTGCCAGCAGCTCTACAGGGAGGGTCGAGCAGTACTTC
CASSSTGRVEQYF
>13|TRBV30|.|few|TRBJ2-5
TGTGCCTGGAGTGTAAACCACCCTGGAACCCAGTACTTC
CAWSVNHPGTQYF
>14|TRBV5-6|TRBD1|few|TRBJ2-7
TGTGCCAGCAGCCGAACAGGGGGCAGGTACGAGCAGTACTTC
CASSRTGGRYEQYF
>14|TRBV30|.|.|TRBJ1-1
TGTGCCTGGAGTGTTGGGCAGGGCAACCACCCAGCTTTCTTT
CAWSVGQGNHPAFF
>13|TRBV29-1|.|few|TRBJ1-2
TGCAGCGTTGGGGCAGCTCGCGACTATGGCTACACCTTC
CSVGAARDYGYTF
>14|TRBV9|.|many|TRBJ1-2
TGTGCCTCCACCCGGTCTCACGCTAACTATGGCTACACCTTC
CASTRSHANYGYTF
>13|TRBV5-5|.|few|TRBJ1-1
TGTGCCAGCAGCTGGGGAGGGGGCACTGAAGCTTTCTTT
CASSWGGGTEAFF
>13|TRBV24-1|.|.|TRBJ2-3
TGTGCCACCAGGAGGACAAGGGAAGATACGCAGTATTTT
CATRRTREDTQYF
>13|TRBV7-2|TRBD2|many|TRBJ2-1
TGTGCCAGCAGCCGTAGCGGGAGCTATGAGCAGTTCTTC
CASSRSGSYEQFF
>15|TRBV28|TRBD2|once|TRBJ2-7
TGTGCCATCCGGGCTAGCGGGAGGTTGATCTACGAGCAGTACTTC
CAIRASGRLIYEQYF
>14|TRBV19|.|many|TRBJ2-3
TGTGCCAGTAGTATTCGGCAGGGCACAGATACGCAGTATTTT
CASSIRQGTDTQYF
>16|TRBV12-3/TRBV12-4|.|many|TRBJ1-5
TGTGCCAGCAGCCAAAGGAGGGGCGAGGGCAATCAGCCCCAGCATTTT
CASSQRRGEGNQPQHF
>15|TRBV15|.|many|TRBJ1-2
TGTGCCACCAGCCCAAGGCGGGCAGGGAACTATGGCTACACCTTC
CATSPRRAGNYGYTF
>13|TRBV20-1|TRBD1|many|TRBJ2-1
TGCAGTGCGGCCGGGACAGGGGTCAATGAGCAGTTCTTC
CSAAGTGVNEQFF
>16|TRBV11-3|.|.|TRBJ2-3
TGTGCCAGCAGCTTAGGGTCGGGAGCTACCACAGATACGCAGTATTTT
CASSLGSGATTDTQYF
>13|TRBV18|TRBD1|many|TRBJ2-2
TGTGCCAGCTCACTTGGACAGGCCCGGGAGCTGTTTTTT
CASSLGQARELFF